This T cell receptor beta chain was found in a study of cytotoxic CD8 clonotypes in ibrutinib-treated CLL. The assay was immunoSEQ multiplex PCR, and TCRdb's table has in-frame clones only and misses some. The sample has 26,000 or so clones, roughly 60% seen once. Study-level points and caveats: Baseline clonality was higher than in age-matched healthy donors and moved in step with circulating CD8+ T-cell counts.

As to this clone: What it recognizes is unknown.

Trimming took 2 bases from V and 3 from J, leaving 14 bases between them. Germline CDR1 SGHDT, CDR2 YYEEEE. The CDR3 length is 16 residues. The starting material was PBMCs, obtained before ibrutinib treatment. This TCR derives from a human donor with chronic lymphocytic leukemia. V gene TRBV5-6 combines with J gene TRBJ2-2, with D uncertain. The CDR3: CASSFVKVRDTGELFF. For the CDR3, the DNA is TGTGCCAGCAGCTTCGTCAAGGTGCGTGACACCGGGGAGCTGTTTTTT.